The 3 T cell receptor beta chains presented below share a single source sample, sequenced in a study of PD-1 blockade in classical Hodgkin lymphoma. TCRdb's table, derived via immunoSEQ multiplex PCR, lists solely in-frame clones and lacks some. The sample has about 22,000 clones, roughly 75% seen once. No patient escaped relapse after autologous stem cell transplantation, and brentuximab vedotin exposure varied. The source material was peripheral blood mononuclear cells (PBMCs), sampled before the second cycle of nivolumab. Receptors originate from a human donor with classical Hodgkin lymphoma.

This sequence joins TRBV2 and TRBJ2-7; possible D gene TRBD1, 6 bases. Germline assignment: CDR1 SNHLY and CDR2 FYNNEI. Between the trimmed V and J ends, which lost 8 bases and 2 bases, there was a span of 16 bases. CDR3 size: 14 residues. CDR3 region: CASGSPNRAYEQYF. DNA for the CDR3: TGTGCCAGCGGATCCCCGAACAGGGCCTACGAGCAGTACTTC.

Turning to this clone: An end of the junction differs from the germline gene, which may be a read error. This chain's CDR3 is CASSLAQERF. DNA for the CDR3: TGTGCCAGCAGTTTAGCCCAGGAACGATTT. The chain links TRBV28 to TRBJ1-4; D is unresolved. Per germline, CDR1 MDHEN and CDR2 SYDVKM. This CDR3 region has 10 residues.

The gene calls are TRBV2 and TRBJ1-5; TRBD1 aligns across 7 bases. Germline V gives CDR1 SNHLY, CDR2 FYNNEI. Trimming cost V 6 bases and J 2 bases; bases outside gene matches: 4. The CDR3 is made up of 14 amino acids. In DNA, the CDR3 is TGTGCCAGCAGCCACAGGGGTGGCAATCAGCCCCAGCATTTT. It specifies CASSHRGGNQPQHF.